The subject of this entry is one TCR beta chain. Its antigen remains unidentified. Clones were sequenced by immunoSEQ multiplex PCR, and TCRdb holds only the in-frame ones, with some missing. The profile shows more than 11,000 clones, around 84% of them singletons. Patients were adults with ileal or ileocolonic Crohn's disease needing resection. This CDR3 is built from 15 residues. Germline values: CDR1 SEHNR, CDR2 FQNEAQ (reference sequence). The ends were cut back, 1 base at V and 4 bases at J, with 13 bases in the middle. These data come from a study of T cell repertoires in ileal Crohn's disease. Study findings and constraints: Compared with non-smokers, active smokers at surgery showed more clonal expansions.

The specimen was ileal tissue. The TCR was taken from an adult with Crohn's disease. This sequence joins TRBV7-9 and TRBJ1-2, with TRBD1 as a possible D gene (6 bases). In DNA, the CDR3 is TGTGCCAGCAGCTTAGTGGGGGCCTGGATCTATGGCTACACCTTC. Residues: CASSLVGAWIYGYTF.